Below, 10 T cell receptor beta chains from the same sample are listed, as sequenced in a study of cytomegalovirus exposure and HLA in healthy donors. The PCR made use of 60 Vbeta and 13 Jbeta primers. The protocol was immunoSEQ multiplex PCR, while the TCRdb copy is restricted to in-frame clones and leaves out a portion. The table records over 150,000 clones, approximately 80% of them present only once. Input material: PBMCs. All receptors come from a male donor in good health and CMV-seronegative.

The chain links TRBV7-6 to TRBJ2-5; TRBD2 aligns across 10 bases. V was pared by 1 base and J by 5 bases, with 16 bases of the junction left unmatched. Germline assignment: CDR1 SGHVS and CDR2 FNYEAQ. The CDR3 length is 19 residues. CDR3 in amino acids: CASSLGPGAAGGRGETQYF. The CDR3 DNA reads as TGTGCCAGCAGCTTAGGGCCTGGTGCAGCGGGGGGGCGCGGTGAGACCCAGTACTTC.

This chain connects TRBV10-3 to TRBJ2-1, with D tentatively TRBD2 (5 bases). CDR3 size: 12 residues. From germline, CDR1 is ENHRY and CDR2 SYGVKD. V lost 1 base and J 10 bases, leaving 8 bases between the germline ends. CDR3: CAISEFTGEQFF. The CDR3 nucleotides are TGTGCCATCAGTGAGTTCACGGGAGAGCAGTTCTTC.

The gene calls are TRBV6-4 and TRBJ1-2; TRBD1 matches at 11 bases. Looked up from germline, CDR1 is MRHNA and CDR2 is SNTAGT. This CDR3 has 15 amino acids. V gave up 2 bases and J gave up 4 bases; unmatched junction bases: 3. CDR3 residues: CASSDGTGGVYGYTF. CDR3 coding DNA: TGTGCCAGCAGTGACGGGACAGGGGGTGTCTATGGCTACACCTTC.

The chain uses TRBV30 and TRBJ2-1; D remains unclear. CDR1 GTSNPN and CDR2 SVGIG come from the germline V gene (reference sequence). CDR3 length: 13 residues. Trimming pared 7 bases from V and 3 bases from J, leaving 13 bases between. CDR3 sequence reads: CAYLGRRYNEQFF. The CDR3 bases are TGTGCCTACCTGGGCAGACGCTACAATGAGCAGTTCTTC.

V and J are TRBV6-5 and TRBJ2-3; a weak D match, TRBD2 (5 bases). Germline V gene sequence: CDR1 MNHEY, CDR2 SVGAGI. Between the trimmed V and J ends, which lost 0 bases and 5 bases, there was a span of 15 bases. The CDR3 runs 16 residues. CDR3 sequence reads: CASSYSSGVGGDTQYF. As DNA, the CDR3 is TGTGCCAGCAGTTACTCGTCCGGGGTAGGTGGAGATACGCAGTATTTT.

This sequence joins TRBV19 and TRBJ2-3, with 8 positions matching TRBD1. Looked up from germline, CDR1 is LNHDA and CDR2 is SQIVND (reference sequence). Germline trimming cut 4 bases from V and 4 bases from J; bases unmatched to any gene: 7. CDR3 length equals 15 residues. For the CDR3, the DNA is TGTGCCAGTAGTAGCGACAGGGGTTTGGCAGATACGCAGTATTTT. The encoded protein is CASSSDRGLADTQYF.

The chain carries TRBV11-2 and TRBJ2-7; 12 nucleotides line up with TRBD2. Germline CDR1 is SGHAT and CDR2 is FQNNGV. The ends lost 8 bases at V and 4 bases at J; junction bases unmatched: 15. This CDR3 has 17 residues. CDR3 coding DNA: TGTGCCAGCCGGGGTTTAAAGACTAGCGGGAGTTCGTACGAGCAGTACTTC. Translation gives CASRGLKTSGSSYEQYF.

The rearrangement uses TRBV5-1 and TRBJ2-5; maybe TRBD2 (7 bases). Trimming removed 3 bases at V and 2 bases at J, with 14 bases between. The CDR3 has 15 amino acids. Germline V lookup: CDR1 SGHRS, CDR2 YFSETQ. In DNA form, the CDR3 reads TGCGCCAGCAGCTGGGGGGGGCGGGTACAAGAGACCCAGTACTTC. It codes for CASSWGGRVQETQYF.

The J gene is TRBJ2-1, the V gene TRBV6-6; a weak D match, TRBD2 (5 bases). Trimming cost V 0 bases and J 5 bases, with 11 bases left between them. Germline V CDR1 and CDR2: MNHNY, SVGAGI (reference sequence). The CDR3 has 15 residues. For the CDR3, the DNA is TGTGCCAGCAGTTACTCGATTGGAGGAGACAATGAGCAGTTCTTC. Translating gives CASSYSIGGDNEQFF.

DNA for the CDR3: TGTGCCAGTAGTATGACAGGGGACACTGAAGCTTTCTTT. Its protein is CASSMTGDTEAFF. This rearrangement joins TRBV19 to TRBJ1-1, with 8 bases fitting TRBD1. With V trimmed by 3 bases and J by 3 bases, 0 bases remained unmatched. The CDR3 totals 13 residues. Germline values: CDR1 LNHDA, CDR2 SQIVND (reference sequence). Using reference TRBV19 and TRBJ1-1 for the parts outside the CDR3, the full variable domain is DGGITQSPKYLFRKEGQNVTLSCEQNLNHDAMYWYRQDPGQGLRLIYYSQIVNDFQKGDIAEGYSVSREKKESFPLTVTSAQKNPTAFYLCASSMTGDTEAFFGQGTRLTVV.